In its sample, the clone carrying this TCR beta chain was seen once. The antigen remains undetermined. This entry is derived from a study of CD8 T cells in Susac syndrome. Notes on the study in general: The study recognized that the number of individuals in its TCR sequencing and HLA analysis was relatively small.

Reverse transcription of roughly 0.5 to 1 ug RNA was performed with random hexamers. The method of amplification for TCR beta CDR3 was immunoSEQ multiplex PCR, covering 54 Vbeta and 13 Jbeta. MiXCR, run by TCRdb on the immunoSEQ multiplex PCR reads, gives a single entry per CDR3 protein. Of under 200,000 distinct CDR3 sequences in the sample, 85% to 95% are singletons; the top ten hold around 0.1%. With 8 bases removed from V and 2 bases from J, the gap between germline ends came to 9 bases. Germline CDR1 is ENHRY and CDR2 is SYGVKD. The CDR3 sequence is 12 residues long. In blood CD8+ and CD4+ T cells, TCR beta underwent sequencing. The CD8+ and CD4+ T cells were negatively isolated, with the TEMRA cells enriched by FACS.

The receptor comes from a human donor in good health. The chain carries TRBV10-3 and TRBJ2-5; a weak D match, TRBD2 (5 bases). The sequencing sample was made of CD4+ T cells from PBMCs. The CDR3 protein is CAIAEGQETQYF. As DNA, the CDR3 is TGTGCCATCGCTGAGGGTCAAGAGACCCAGTACTTC.